The present entry profiles one T cell receptor beta chain with its context. Its matching antigen is unknown. Assay used: immunoSEQ multiplex PCR; TCRdb lists only in-frame clones, some missing. Here the sample spans 60,000 or so clones, approximately 94% being singletons. The unexposed donors gave CD4+ T cells in about 2010-2019, prior to COVID-19. The data derive from a study of CD4 T cells in relation to SARS-CoV-2 and coronaviruses. The ends lost 0 bases at V and 5 bases at J; junction bases unmatched: 4. The CDR3 has 17 amino acids. The germline V gene has CDR1 SGHRS and CDR2 YFSETQ. Study results and caveats: Each donor contributed either pre-pandemic or post-infection samples, not both.

The TCR originated in a human donor in good health. The chain is built from TRBV5-1 and TRBJ2-3, with TRBD2 matching over 15 bases. Sequenced: naive CD4+ T cells from PBMCs. Regarding subset: naive CD4+ T cells isolated by negative enrichment. The CDR3 loop reads CASSLVPGLAGGDTQYF. CDR3 coding DNA: TGCGCCAGCAGCTTGGTTCCGGGACTAGCGGGAGGAGATACGCAGTATTTT.